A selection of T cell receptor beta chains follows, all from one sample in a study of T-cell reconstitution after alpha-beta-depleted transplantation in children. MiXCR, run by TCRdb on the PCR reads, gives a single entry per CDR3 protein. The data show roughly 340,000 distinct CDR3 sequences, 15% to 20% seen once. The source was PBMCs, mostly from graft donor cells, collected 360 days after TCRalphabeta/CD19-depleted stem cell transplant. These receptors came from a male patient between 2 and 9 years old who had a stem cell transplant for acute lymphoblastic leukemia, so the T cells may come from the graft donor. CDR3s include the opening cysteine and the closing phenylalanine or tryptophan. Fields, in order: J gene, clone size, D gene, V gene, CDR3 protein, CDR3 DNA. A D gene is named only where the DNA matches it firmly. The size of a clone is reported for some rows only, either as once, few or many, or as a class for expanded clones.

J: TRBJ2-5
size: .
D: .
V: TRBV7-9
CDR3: CASSLSWSPRETQYF
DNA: TGTGCCAGCAGCTTATCCTGGAGCCCAAGGGAGACCCAGTACTTC

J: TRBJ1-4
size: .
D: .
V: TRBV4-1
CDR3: CASSQGNGPNEKLFF
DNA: TGCGCCAGCAGCCAAGGCAACGGACCAAATGAAAAACTGTTTTTT

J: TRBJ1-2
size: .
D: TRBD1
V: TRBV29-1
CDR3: CSVGQGYGYTF
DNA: TGCAGCGTAGGACAGGGCTATGGCTACACCTTC

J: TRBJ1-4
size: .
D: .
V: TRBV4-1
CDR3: CASSHVSTTASEKLFF
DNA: TGCGCCAGCAGCCACGTATCAACGACAGCTTCCGAAAAACTGTTTTTT

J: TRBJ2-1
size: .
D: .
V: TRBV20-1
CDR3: CSARDEGGGNYYWNEQFF
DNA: TGCAGTGCTAGAGATGAGGGGGGAGGAAACTACTACTGGAATGAGCAGTTCTTC

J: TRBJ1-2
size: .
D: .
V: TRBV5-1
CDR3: CASSLWGDIYTF
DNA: TGCGCCAGCAGCTTGTGGGGGGACATCTACACCTTC

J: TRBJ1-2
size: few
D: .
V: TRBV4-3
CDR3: CASSQDRGDYGYTF
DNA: TGCGCCAGCAGCCAAGATCGCGGGGACTATGGCTACACCTTC

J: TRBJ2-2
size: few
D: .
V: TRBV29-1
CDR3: CSVDGQGPRGVVDTGELFF
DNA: TGCAGCGTTGATGGACAGGGCCCTCGGGGGGTCGTGGACACCGGGGAGCTGTTTTTT

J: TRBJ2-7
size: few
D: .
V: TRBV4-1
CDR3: CASSQVRQAAQYF
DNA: TGCGCCAGCAGCCAAGTAAGGCAGGCTGCGCAGTACTTC

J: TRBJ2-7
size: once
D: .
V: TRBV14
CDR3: CASSQGPFHEQYF
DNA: TGTGCCAGCAGCCAAGGTCCGTTCCACGAGCAGTACTTC

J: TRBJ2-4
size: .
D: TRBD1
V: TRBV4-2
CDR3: CASSQSPTGVGKNIQYF
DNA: TGTGCCAGCAGCCAAAGCCCAACAGGGGTTGGCAAAAACATTCAGTACTTC

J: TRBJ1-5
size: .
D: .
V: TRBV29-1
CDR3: CSVGSGNQPQHF
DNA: TGCAGCGTTGGGTCGGGCAATCAGCCCCAGCATTTT

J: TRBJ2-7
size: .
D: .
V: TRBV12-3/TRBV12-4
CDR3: CASTGSSYEQYF
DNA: TGTGCCAGCACCGGGAGCTCCTACGAGCAGTACTTC